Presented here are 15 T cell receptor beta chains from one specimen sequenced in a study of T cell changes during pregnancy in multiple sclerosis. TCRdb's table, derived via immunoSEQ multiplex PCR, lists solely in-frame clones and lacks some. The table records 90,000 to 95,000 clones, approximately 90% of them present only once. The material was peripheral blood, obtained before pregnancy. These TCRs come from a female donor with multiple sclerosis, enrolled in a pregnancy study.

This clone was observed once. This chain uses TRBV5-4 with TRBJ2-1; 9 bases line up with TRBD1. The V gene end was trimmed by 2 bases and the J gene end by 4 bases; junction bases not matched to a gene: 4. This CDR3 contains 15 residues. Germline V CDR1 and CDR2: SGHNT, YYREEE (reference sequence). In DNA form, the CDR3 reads TGTGCCAGCAGCTTCGCCGGGACAGGGTACAATGAGCAGTTCTTC. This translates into CASSFAGTGYNEQFF.

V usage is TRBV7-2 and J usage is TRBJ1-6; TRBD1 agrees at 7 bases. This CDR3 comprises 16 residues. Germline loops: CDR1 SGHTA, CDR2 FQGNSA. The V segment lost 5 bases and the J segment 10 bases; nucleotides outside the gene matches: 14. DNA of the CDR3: TGTGCCAGCAGCCAACGACCGGACAGGAGCCGGTCACCCCTCCACTTT. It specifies CASSQRPDRSRSPLHF. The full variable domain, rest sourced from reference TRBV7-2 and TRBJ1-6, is GAGVSQSPSNKVTEKGKDVELRCDPISGHTALYWYRQSLGQGLEFLIYFQGNSAPDKSGLPSDRFSAERTGGSVSTLTIQRTQQEDSAVYLCASSQRPDRSRSPLHFGNGTRLTVT.

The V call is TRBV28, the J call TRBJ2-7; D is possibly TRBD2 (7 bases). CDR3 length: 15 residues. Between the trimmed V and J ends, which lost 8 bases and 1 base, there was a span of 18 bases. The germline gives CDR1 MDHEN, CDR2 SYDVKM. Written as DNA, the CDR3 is TGTGCCAGCCGGGGGGCGGAGGGCCGGTCCTACGAGCAGTACTTC. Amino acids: CASRGAEGRSYEQYF.

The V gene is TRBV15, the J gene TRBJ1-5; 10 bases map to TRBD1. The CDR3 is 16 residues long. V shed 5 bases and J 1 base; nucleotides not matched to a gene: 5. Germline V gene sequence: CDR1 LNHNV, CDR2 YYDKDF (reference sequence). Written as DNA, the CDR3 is TGTGCCACCAGCGTACGACAGGGGGCCAGCAATCAGCCCCAGCATTTT. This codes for CATSVRQGASNQPQHF.

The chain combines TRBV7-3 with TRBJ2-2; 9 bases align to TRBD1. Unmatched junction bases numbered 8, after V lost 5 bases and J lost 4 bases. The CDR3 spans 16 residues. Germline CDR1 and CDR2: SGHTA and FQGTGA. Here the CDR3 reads CASSVYGTGITGELFF. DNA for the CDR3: TGTGCCAGCAGCGTCTACGGGACAGGGATCACCGGGGAGCTGTTTTTT.

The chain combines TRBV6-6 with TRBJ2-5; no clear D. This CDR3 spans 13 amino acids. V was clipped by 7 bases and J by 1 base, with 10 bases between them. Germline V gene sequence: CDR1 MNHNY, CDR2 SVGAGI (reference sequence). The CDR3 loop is CASKNRFQETQYF. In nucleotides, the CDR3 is TGTGCCAGCAAGAACAGATTCCAAGAGACCCAGTACTTC.

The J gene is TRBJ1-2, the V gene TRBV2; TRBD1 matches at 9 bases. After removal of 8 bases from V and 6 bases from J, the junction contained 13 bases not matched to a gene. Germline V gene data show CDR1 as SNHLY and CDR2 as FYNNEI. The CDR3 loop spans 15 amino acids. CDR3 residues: CASGEPPGQGNGYTF. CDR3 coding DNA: TGTGCCAGCGGAGAACCCCCGGGACAGGGTAATGGCTACACCTTC.

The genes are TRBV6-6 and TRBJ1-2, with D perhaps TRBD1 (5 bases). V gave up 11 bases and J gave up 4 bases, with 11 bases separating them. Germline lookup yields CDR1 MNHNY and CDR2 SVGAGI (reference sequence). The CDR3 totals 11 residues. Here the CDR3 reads CAAGTVYGYTF. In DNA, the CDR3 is TGTGCCGCGGGGACCGTCTATGGCTACACCTTC.

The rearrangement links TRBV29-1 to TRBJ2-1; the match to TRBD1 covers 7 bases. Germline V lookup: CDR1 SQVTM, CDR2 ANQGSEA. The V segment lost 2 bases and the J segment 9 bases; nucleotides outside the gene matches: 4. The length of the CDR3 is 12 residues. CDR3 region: CSVENRGIEQFF. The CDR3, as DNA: TGCAGCGTTGAAAACAGGGGAATTGAGCAGTTCTTC.

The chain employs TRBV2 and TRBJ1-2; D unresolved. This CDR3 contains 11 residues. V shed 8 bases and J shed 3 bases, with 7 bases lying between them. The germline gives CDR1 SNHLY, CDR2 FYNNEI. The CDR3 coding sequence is TGTGCCAGCCGCCGGGACTATGGCTACACCTTC. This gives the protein CASRRDYGYTF.

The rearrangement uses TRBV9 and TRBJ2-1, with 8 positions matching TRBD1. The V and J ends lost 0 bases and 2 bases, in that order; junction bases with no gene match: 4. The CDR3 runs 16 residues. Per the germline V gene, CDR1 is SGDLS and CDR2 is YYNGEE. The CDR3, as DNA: TGTGCCAGCAGCGTAGTAGGGACAGGAGCCTACAATGAGCAGTTCTTC. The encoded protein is CASSVVGTGAYNEQFF.

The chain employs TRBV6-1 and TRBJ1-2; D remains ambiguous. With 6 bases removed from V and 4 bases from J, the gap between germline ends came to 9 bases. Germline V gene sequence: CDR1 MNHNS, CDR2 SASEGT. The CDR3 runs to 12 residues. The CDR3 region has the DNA TGTGCCAGCAGGGAGCCGATCTATGGCTACACCTTC. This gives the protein CASREPIYGYTF.

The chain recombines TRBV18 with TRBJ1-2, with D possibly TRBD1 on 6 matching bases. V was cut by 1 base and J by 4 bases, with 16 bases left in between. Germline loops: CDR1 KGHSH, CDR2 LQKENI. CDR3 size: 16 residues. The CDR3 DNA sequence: TGTGCCAGCTCACCACAGCGCACAGGGCAGGGCTATGGCTACACCTTC. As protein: CASSPQRTGQGYGYTF. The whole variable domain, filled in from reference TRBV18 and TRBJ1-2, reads NAGVMQNPRHLVRRRGQEARLRCSPMKGHSHVYWYRQLPEEGLKFMVYLQKENIIDESGMPKERFSAEFPKEGPSILRIQQVVRGDSAAYFCASSPQRTGQGYGYTFGSGTRLTVV.

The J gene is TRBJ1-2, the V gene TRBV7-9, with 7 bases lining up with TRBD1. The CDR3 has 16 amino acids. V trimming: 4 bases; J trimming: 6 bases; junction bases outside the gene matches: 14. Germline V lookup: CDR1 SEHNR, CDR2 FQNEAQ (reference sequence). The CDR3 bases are TGTGCCAGCAGCTGGGGCGGAGGTGGAGGGGGCGATGGCTACACCTTC. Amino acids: CASSWGGGGGGDGYTF.

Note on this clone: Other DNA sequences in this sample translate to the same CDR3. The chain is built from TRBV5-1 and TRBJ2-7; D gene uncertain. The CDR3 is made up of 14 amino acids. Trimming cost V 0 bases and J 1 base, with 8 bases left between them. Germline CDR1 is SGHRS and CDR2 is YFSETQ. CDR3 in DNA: TGCGCCAGCAGCTTGGGGGCCGGTTCCTACGAGCAGTACTTC. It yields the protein CASSLGAGSYEQYF.